This T cell receptor beta chain originates from a study of T cell responses to AZD1222 COVID-19 vaccine. TCRdb's table, derived via immunoSEQ multiplex PCR, lists solely in-frame clones and lacks some. This table has 150,000 to 180,000 clones, roughly nine tenths appearing once. The receptor was isolated from an adult in good health. The sample here was peripheral blood, taken on day 0 of MenACWY control vaccination.

CDR3 protein: CSVADRASGYTF. The CDR3 DNA reads TGCAGCGTCGCCGACAGGGCATCCGGCTACACCTTC. V gene TRBV29-1 combines with J gene TRBJ1-2, with TRBD1 matching 7 bases. Germline V gene data show CDR1 as SQVTM and CDR2 as ANQGSEA. The CDR3 has 12 residues. The V segment lost 6 bases and the J segment 8 bases; nucleotides outside the gene matches: 9. Variable domain in full (rest from reference TRBV29-1 and TRBJ1-2): SAVISQKPSRDICQRGTSLTIQCQVDSQVTMMFWYRQQPGQSLTLIATANQGSEATYESGFVIDKFPISRPNLTFSTLTVSNMSPEDSSIYLCSVADRASGYTFGSGTRLTVV.